The 3 T cell receptor beta chains given below trace back to one sample, sequenced in a study of CD8+ T cells in alopecia areata. RNA extraction was followed by reverse transcription into cDNA, which acted as the sequencing template. Assay: immunoSEQ multiplex PCR; the TCRdb copy retains only in-frame clones and omits some. Altogether 64,000 or so clones are present, 35% to 55% being singletons, with the ten largest covering about a fifth. Described treatment: oral pan-JAK inhibitor, 5-10 mg twice daily. Source: CD8+ T cells sorted from blood, taken at approximately week 36, from a patient treated with tofacitinib. The receptor set was obtained from a human donor with alopecia areata.

This clone appeared once. V gene TRBV25-1 combines with J gene TRBJ2-1; TRBD2 matches 12 bases. With V trimmed by 4 bases and J by 9 bases, 13 bases remained unmatched. CDR1 is MGHDK and CDR2 is SYGVNS in the germline V gene. The CDR3 totals 17 residues. The CDR3 sequence: CASSGGLAGTAIIEQFF. Here the CDR3 DNA reads TGTGCCAGCAGTGGGGGACTAGCGGGTACGGCAATCATTGAGCAGTTCTTC.

The rearrangement uses TRBV19 and TRBJ1-2; D is undetermined. The V gene lost 4 bases and the J gene lost 6 bases, with 12 bases spanning the gap. From germline, CDR1 is LNHDA and CDR2 SQIVND (reference sequence). This CDR3 has 13 amino acids. CDR3 in amino acids: CASSSPVRDGYTF. The CDR3 region has the DNA TGTGCCAGTAGTAGCCCGGTGAGGGATGGCTACACCTTC.

This clone has a handful of counts. The chain combines TRBV19 with TRBJ2-1; TRBD2 matches 7 bases. The germline V gene has CDR1 LNHDA and CDR2 SQIVND (reference sequence). The trim removed 1 base at V and 6 bases at J, leaving 6 bases unmatched. The CDR3 loop spans 15 amino acids. The DNA for the CDR3 is TGTGCCAGTAGTATAGGGGCGGGAGCTGTCAATGAGCAGTTCTTC. Translating it yields CASSIGAGAVNEQFF.